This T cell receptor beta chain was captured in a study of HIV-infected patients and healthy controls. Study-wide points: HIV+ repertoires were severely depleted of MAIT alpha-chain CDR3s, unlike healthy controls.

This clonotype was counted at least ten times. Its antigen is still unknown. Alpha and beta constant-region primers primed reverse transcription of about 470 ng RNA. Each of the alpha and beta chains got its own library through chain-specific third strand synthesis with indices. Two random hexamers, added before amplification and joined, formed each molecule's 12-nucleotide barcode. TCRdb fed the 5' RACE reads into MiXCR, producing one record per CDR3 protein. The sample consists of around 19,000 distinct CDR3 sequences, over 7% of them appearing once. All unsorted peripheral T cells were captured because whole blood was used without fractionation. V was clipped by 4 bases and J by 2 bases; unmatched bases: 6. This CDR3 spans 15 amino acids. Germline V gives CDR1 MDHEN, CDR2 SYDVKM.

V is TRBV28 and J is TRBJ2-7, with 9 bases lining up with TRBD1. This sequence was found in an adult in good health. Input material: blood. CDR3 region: CASSSNRGPPYEQYF. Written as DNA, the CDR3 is TGTGCCAGCAGTTCGAACAGGGGGCCCCCCTACGAGCAGTACTTC.